These 7 T cell receptor beta chains originate from one sample sequenced in a study of cytomegalovirus exposure and HLA in healthy donors. The table came from immunoSEQ multiplex PCR; TCRdb's copy has only in-frame clones and leaves some out. Of 250,000 or so clones listed, about 88% were seen once; the top ten hold more than 10%. Sequenced material: PBMCs. The receptors were sampled from a man aged 18-30 years in good health and CMV-seropositive.

The rearrangement uses TRBV11-2 and TRBJ2-7; no firm D call. CDR1 is SGHAT, CDR2 FQNNGV, per germline. Trimming stripped 2 bases from V and 3 bases from J, with 5 bases between. The CDR3 extends over 12 amino acids. In nucleotides, the CDR3 is TGTGCCAGCAGCTTATCCCTCTACGAGCAGTACTTC. Protein: CASSLSLYEQYF.

The chain links TRBV5-5 to TRBJ2-6; D perhaps matches TRBD1 (6 bases). Trimming left V 3 bases short and J 2 bases short, with 12 bases between. CDR1 is SGHKS, CDR2 YYEKEE, per germline (reference sequence). CDR3 length equals 16 residues. CDR3 protein: CASSWIGGAGANVLTF. CDR3 coding DNA: TGTGCCAGCAGCTGGATTGGGGGCGCTGGGGCCAACGTCCTGACTTTC. Variable domain in full (rest from reference TRBV5-5 and TRBJ2-6): DAGVTQSPTHLIKTRGQQVTLRCSPISGHKSVSWYQQVLGQGPQFIFQYYEKEERGRGNFPDRFSARQFPNYSSELNVNALLLGDSALYLCASSWIGGAGANVLTFGAGSRLTVL.

The rearrangement joins TRBV28 to TRBJ1-2, with TRBD1 matching over 9 bases. Germline CDR1 reads MDHEN; CDR2 reads SYDVKM. The CDR3 sequence is 13 residues long. Trimming cost V 5 bases and J 6 bases; bases outside gene matches: 4. The CDR3 protein is CASSLQGAHGYTF. The CDR3 DNA is TGTGCCAGCAGTCTACAGGGGGCGCATGGCTACACCTTC.

The V and J genes are TRBV5-6 and TRBJ2-7; D gene uncertain. Germline CDR1 SGHDT, CDR2 YYEEEE. Deletions cut 1 base from V and 6 bases from J, with 26 bases between. CDR3 length: 18 amino acids. The CDR3 DNA reads TGTGCCAGCAGCTTGTACCGGGCATCCTTGCACATCGGGCCCGAGCAGTACTTC. Translated: CASSLYRASLHIGPEQYF.

This clone was picked up many times. The V and J genes are TRBV4-3 and TRBJ1-1; D is unclear. Looked up from germline, CDR1 is LGHNA and CDR2 is YSLEER. The CDR3 length is 15 residues. V was shortened by 0 bases and J by 2 bases, with 10 bases between the two germline ends. CDR3 in amino acids: CASSQERSLNTEAFF. Written as DNA, the CDR3 is TGCGCCAGCAGCCAAGAAAGGAGTCTAAACACTGAAGCTTTCTTT.

This clone occurred once. The rearrangement uses TRBV14 and TRBJ2-1; tentatively, D is TRBD1 (6 bases). Trimming removed 1 base from V and 9 bases from J, with 19 bases in between. Germline V gives CDR1 SGHDN, CDR2 FVKESK. The CDR3 runs 16 residues. The CDR3 nucleotides are TGTGCCAGCAGCCAAGCACAGGGATACCATAAGGGTGAGCAGTTCTTC. It encodes CASSQAQGYHKGEQFF. Complete variable domain (other parts from reference TRBV14 and TRBJ2-1): EAGVTQFPSHSVIEKGQTVTLRCDPISGHDNLYWYRRVMGKEIKFLLHFVKESKQDESGMPNNRFLAERTGGTYSTLKVQPAELEDSGVYFCASSQAQGYHKGEQFFGPGTRLTVL.

This clone was picked up a small number of times. The gene calls are TRBV9 and TRBJ1-1, with D possibly being TRBD1 (6 bases). V gave up 4 bases and J gave up 0 bases, with 16 bases separating them. Germline V gene lookup returns CDR1 SGDLS and CDR2 YYNGEE. This CDR3 has 16 residues. For the CDR3, the DNA is TGTGCCAGCAGCCCCCACGGCCCAGGGGTGAACACTGAAGCTTTCTTT. This gives the protein CASSPHGPGVNTEAFF.